Below are 10 T cell receptor beta chains sequenced from a single sample in a study of shared T cell receptors in the human thymus. Assay used: immunoSEQ multiplex PCR; TCRdb lists only in-frame clones, some missing. The table lists about 610,000 clones, approximately 87% of them singletons. A further study also used this sample, focusing on human thymus T cells.

The specimen sequenced was thymocytes. These receptors were collected from a boy under two years old with a congenital heart defect.

V gene TRBV27 combines with J gene TRBJ2-1; a weak D match, TRBD1 (6 bases). CDR1 MNHEY and CDR2 SMNVEV come from the germline V gene (reference sequence). V lost 6 bases and J 7 bases, leaving 19 bases between the germline ends. There are 15 residues in the CDR3. CDR3 sequence: CASRDHRLRGNEQFF. The CDR3 coding sequence is TGTGCCAGCAGGGATCACCGTCTCAGGGGAAATGAGCAGTTCTTC.

V is TRBV5-1 and J is TRBJ1-2, with D perhaps TRBD1 (6 bases). Trimming pared 3 bases from V and 3 bases from J, leaving 18 bases between. Germline V gene data show CDR1 as SGHRS and CDR2 as YFSETQ. The CDR3 covers 16 residues. The CDR3 DNA follows: TGCGCCAGCAGCTACGGGCAGGGGCCCCTTGACTATGGCTACACCTTC. This sequence encodes CASSYGQGPLDYGYTF.

The chain has TRBV10-1 and TRBJ2-7; 11 bases line up with TRBD1. The CDR3 runs to 15 residues. Trimming at V came to 6 bases and at J to 7 bases, leaving 11 bases not matched to a gene. Germline CDR1 is WNHNN and CDR2 is SYGVQD (reference sequence). CDR3 amino acids: CASSPGQGGEGEQYF. The CDR3 bases are TGCGCCAGCAGCCCGGGACAGGGGGGAGAGGGTGAGCAGTACTTC.

The CDR3: CARTLAGVSHEQYF. The CDR3 nucleotides are TGTGCCAGAACACTAGCGGGAGTATCCCACGAGCAGTACTTC. The rearrangement joins TRBV28 to TRBJ2-7; 11 nucleotides align to TRBD2. CDR3 length equals 14 residues. After removal of 9 bases from V and 5 bases from J, the junction contained 9 bases not matched to a gene. Germline V CDR1 and CDR2: MDHEN, SYDVKM.

The table lists this clone with a few counts. The chain recombines TRBV15 with TRBJ2-5, with 9 bases lining up with TRBD1. The CDR3 contains 20 residues. Germline V lookup: CDR1 LNHNV, CDR2 YYDKDF (reference sequence). V shed 1 base and J 1 base; nucleotides not matched to a gene: 16. CDR3 sequence: CATSRAGAGSQTGGQETQYF. The CDR3 region has the DNA TGTGCCACCAGCAGAGCCGGCGCCGGGTCACAGACAGGGGGCCAAGAGACCCAGTACTTC.

In this sample, this clone turned up once. This chain links TRBV5-4 with TRBJ1-5; possibly TRBD1 for D (5 bases). Trimming took off 2 bases at V and 2 bases at J, with 11 bases between the two ends. The V gene's germline CDR1 is SGHNT and CDR2 YYREEE (reference sequence). CDR3 length: 15 residues. The chain's CDR3 is CASSFWGRGNQPQHF. The DNA for the CDR3 is TGTGCCAGCAGCTTTTGGGGCCGGGGCAATCAGCCCCAGCATTTT.

V is TRBV7-2 and J is TRBJ1-5; TRBD1 agrees at 8 bases. CDR3 length: 17 residues. J gave up 2 bases and V 3 bases, and 9 bases lay outside the gene matches. CDR1 is SGHTA and CDR2 is FQGNSA in the germline V gene. CDR3 sequence: CASSFAPGGRGNQPQHF. DNA for the CDR3: TGTGCCAGCAGCTTCGCTCCAGGGGGCAGGGGCAATCAGCCCCAGCATTTT.

V usage is TRBV9 and J usage is TRBJ2-1; D is unclear. The CDR3 has 14 amino acids. The V and J ends lost 7 bases and 4 bases respectively, with 15 bases between them. Germline V lookup: CDR1 SGDLS, CDR2 YYNGEE. CDR3 amino acids: CASSGELSYNEQFF. CDR3 nucleotide sequence: TGTGCCAGCTCCGGAGAGCTTTCGTACAATGAGCAGTTCTTC.

The DNA of the CDR3 is TGTGCCAGCAGTTTACATCCGGGACAGGGGTCATACGAGCAGTACTTC. Its protein product is CASSLHPGQGSYEQYF. This chain connects TRBV27 to TRBJ2-7; 10 nucleotides align to TRBD1. The V gene end was trimmed by 2 bases and the J gene end by 4 bases; junction bases not matched to a gene: 8. The CDR3 totals 16 residues. Germline CDR1 and CDR2: MNHEY and SMNVEV (reference sequence).

This sequence joins TRBV5-3 and TRBJ2-7; 10 nucleotides match TRBD2. TRBV5-3 is known as an ORF, though its function is uncertain. The CDR3 contains 16 residues. V lost 9 bases to trimming and J lost 0 bases; unmatched junction nucleotides: 12. CDR3 nucleotides: TGTGCCAACCAGCGGGGGGGTAGCGGACTCTCCTACGAGCAGTACTTC. Amino acid sequence: CANQRGGSGLSYEQYF.